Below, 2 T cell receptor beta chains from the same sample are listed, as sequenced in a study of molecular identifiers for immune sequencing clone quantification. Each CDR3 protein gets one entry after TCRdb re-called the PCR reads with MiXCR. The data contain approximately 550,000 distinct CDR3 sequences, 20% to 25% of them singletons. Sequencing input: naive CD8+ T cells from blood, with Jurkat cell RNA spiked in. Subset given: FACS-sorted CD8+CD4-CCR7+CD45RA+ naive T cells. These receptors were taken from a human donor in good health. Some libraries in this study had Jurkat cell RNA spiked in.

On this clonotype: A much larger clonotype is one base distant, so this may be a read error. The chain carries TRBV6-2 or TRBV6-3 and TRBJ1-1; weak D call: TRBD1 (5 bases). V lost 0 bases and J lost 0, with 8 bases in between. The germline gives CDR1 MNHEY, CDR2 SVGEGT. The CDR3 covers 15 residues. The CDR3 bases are TGTGCCAGCAGTTACTCCGACAGAATGAACACTGAAGCTTTCTTT. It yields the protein CASSYSDRMNTEAFF.

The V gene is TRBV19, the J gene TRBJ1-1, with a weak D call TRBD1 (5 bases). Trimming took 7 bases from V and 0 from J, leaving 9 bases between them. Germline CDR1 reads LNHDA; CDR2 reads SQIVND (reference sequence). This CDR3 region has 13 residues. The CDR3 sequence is CASNPTVNTEAFF. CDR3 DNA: TGTGCCAGTAACCCGACAGTGAACACTGAAGCTTTCTTT.